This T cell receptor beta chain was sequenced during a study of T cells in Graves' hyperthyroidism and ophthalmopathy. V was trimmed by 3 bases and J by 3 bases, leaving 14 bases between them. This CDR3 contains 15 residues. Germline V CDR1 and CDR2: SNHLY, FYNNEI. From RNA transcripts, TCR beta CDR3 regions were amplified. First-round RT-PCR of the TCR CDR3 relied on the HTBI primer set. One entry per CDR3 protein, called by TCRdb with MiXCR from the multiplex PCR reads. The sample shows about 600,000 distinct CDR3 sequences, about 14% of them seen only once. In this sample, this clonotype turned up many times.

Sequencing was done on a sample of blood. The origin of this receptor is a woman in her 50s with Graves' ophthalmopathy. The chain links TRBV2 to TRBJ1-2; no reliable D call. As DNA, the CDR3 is TGTGCCAGCAGTGACAGACCCTTCCCCTACTATGGCTACACCTTC. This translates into CASSDRPFPYYGYTF.